Listed below are T cell receptor beta chains from one sample, sequenced in a study of vaccination effects on CD4 cells after COVID-19. Their target antigens are unknown. The data were produced by immunoSEQ multiplex PCR, yet TCRdb's version contains in-frame clones alone and is incomplete. The sample carries some 50,000 clones, about 70% recorded once. The sample was CD4+ T cells from PBMCs cultured without peptide, taken before COVID-19 vaccination. Every receptor here comes from a human donor who had a prior SARS-CoV-2 infection. Both conserved end residues are part of each CDR3. D genes are given only for firm matches. Size is stated for part of the rows, as once, few or many counts, or as a class when the clone is expanded.

d_call	clone_size	v_call	j_call	cdr3_nt	cdr3_aa
NA	NA	TRBV7-8	TRBJ1-5	TGTGCCAGCAGCTTATGGACAGGCAATCAGCCCCAGCATTTT	CASSLWTGNQPQHF
TRBD2	NA	TRBV11-2	TRBJ2-2	TGTGCCAGCAGCACTCCCACTAGCGGGGGACCGAACACCGGGGAGCTGTTTTTT	CASSTPTSGGPNTGELFF
NA	NA	TRBV3-1/TRBV3-2	TRBJ2-2	TGTGCCAGCAGACCTTGGGATGCCGGGAGTAGAACCGGGGAGCTGTTTTTT	CASRPWDAGSRTGELFF
TRBD2	NA	TRBV5-1	TRBJ2-7	TGCGCCAGCAGCCAAGGACTAGCGGGGGGTGCCTACGAGCAGTACTTC	CASSQGLAGGAYEQYF
NA	NA	TRBV9	TRBJ1-3	TGTGCCAGCAGCGTAGACAGAAGCTCTGGAAACACCATATATTTT	CASSVDRSSGNTIYF
NA	NA	TRBV19	TRBJ2-7	TGTGCCAGTAGCATGTCCCGGGATACCATTCACGAGCAGTACTTC	CASSMSRDTIHEQYF
TRBD1	NA	TRBV5-1	TRBJ2-3	TGCGCCAGCAGCCAGACAGGGACGGGGGATACGCAGTATTTT	CASSQTGTGDTQYF
TRBD2	few	TRBV6-2/TRBV6-3	TRBJ2-5	TGTGCCAGCAGTTACCCGATACCTCTACTAGCGCCGGGACAAGAGACCCAGTACTTC	CASSYPIPLLAPGQETQYF
TRBD2	NA	TRBV28	TRBJ2-7	TGTGCCAGCAGTTTATCCCTTGGAGCGGGGGATTCCTACGAGCAGTACTTC	CASSLSLGAGDSYEQYF
TRBD2	NA	TRBV15	TRBJ2-7	TGTGCCACCGGACTAGCGGGGGAGGCGGAGCAGTACTTC	CATGLAGEAEQYF
NA	NA	TRBV5-8	TRBJ2-1	TGTGCCAGCAGCCCAAGTTACTATGAGCAGTTCTTC	CASSPSYYEQFF
NA	NA	TRBV2	TRBJ1-1	TGTGCCAGCTTTAGGCAGGGTTTGCGAACTGAAGCTTTCTTT	CASFRQGLRTEAFF
NA	NA	TRBV5-5	TRBJ1-5	TGTGCCAGCAGTGGGGGGGCAGGGAATCAGCCCCAGCATTTT	CASSGGAGNQPQHF
TRBD1	NA	TRBV14	TRBJ1-2	TGTGCCAGCAGCCCGAGGACAGGATATGGCTACACCTTC	CASSPRTGYGYTF
NA	NA	TRBV18	TRBJ1-4	TGTGCCAGCTCACCCCGGACAGCAACTAATGAAAAACTGTTTTTT	CASSPRTATNEKLFF
TRBD1	few	TRBV27	TRBJ1-2	TGTGCCAGCAGTTTGGGGGGACAGCCCTATGGCTACACCTTC	CASSLGGQPYGYTF
NA	once	TRBV15	TRBJ1-4	TGTGCCACCAGCACTTCCGGGGCTCTAAATGAAAAACTGTTTTTT	CATSTSGALNEKLFF
NA	NA	TRBV3-1/TRBV3-2	TRBJ1-2	TGTGCCAGCAGCCTACACTTTTCTAGGAGTGGCTACACCTTC	CASSLHFSRSGYTF
TRBD1	NA	TRBV5-4	TRBJ1-2	TGTGCCAGCAGCTTACCTTCGGGTGGGCAGGGGGCCGCTGGCTACACCTTC	CASSLPSGGQGAAGYTF
NA	NA	TRBV7-3	TRBJ2-1	TGTGCCAGCAGCCATAACCGGGACGGAAGAATCAATGAGCAGTTCTTC	CASSHNRDGRINEQFF
TRBD1	NA	TRBV5-4	TRBJ1-2	TGTGCCAGCAGCCCGGGACAGACTAACTATGGCTACACCTTC	CASSPGQTNYGYTF
NA	once	TRBV7-9	TRBJ1-2	TGTGCCAGCAGCTCCCTTCGGGGTGGACGGGGGGCCTATGGCTACACCTTC	CASSSLRGGRGAYGYTF
NA	NA	TRBV24-1	TRBJ2-1	TGTGCCACCAGTGAGTACGGACTATTCGGCGGTGAGCAGTTCTTC	CATSEYGLFGGEQFF
TRBD1	NA	TRBV27	TRBJ1-2	TGTGCCAGCAGTTTGGTCTGGACAGGGATTTCCGGTTTTAGCTATGGCTACACCTTC	CASSLVWTGISGFSYGYTF
NA	NA	TRBV11-2	TRBJ2-2	TGTGCCAGCAGCGTGGTCGGTCGGGAGCTGTTTTTT	CASSVVGRELFF
NA	NA	TRBV5-1	TRBJ2-3	TGCGCCAGCAGCGCCTCCGCCGCACTAGATACGCAGTATTTT	CASSASAALDTQYF
NA	NA	TRBV9	TRBJ1-3	TGTGCCAGCAGTTTTACAGGGAACTCTGGAAACACCATATATTTT	CASSFTGNSGNTIYF
TRBD2	once	TRBV7-9	TRBJ2-1	TGTGCCAGCAGCTCCGCCGGGACTATAATTAATGAGCAGTTCTTC	CASSSAGTIINEQFF
TRBD2	NA	TRBV18	TRBJ2-1	TGTGCCAGCTCGCGAGCGGGGGGGGAGGACAATGAGCAGTTCTTC	CASSRAGGEDNEQFF
NA	NA	TRBV12-3/TRBV12-4	TRBJ2-1	TGTGCCAGCAGATCTAGAATGACACTAGTTCGGTTCTTC	CASRSRMTLVRFF
TRBD2	NA	TRBV9	TRBJ2-1	TGTGCCAGCAGCGTCAGACTAGCGGACAATGAGCAGTTCTTC	CASSVRLADNEQFF
NA	NA	TRBV7-9	TRBJ1-1	TGTGCCACCGGCCAGGGTGGCACTGAAGCTTTCTTT	CATGQGGTEAFF
NA	once	TRBV21-1	TRBJ1-1	TGCTCAGGACAGGAACTCGTGAACACTGAAGCTTTCTTT	CSGQELVNTEAFF
NA	NA	TRBV5-5	TRBJ1-5	TGTGCCAGCAGCCCTCACAGGGATCAGCCCCAGCATTTT	CASSPHRDQPQHF
TRBD1	NA	TRBV5-4	TRBJ2-7	TGTGCCAGCAGCTTGCTAGGGGGACAGTACGAGCAGTACTTC	CASSLLGGQYEQYF
TRBD1	NA	TRBV11-3	TRBJ2-7	TGTGCCAGCAGCTTAGGTCCAGGGGGTACGATCTACGAGCAGTACTTC	CASSLGPGGTIYEQYF
TRBD2	NA	TRBV12-5	TRBJ2-5	TGTGCTAGTGGTCTCGGACTAGCGGGGGGGTACCAAGAGACCCAGTACTTC	CASGLGLAGGYQETQYF
TRBD1	medium-sized	TRBV18	TRBJ1-3	TGTGCCAGCTCACGGGGGACAGGGGAAGGCTCCTCTGGAAACACCATATATTTT	CASSRGTGEGSSGNTIYF
TRBD2	few	TRBV5-4	TRBJ2-5	TGTGCCAGCAGCTTGTTTGCGGGAGTAGAGACCCAGTACTTC	CASSLFAGVETQYF
NA	NA	TRBV12-3/TRBV12-4	TRBJ1-5	TGTGCCAGCAGTCCAAACGATCAGCCCCAGCATTTT	CASSPNDQPQHF
NA	NA	TRBV7-2	TRBJ1-4	TGTGCCAGCAGCTTATCCATCAGACGAGAACTGTTTTTT	CASSLSIRRELFF
NA	NA	TRBV18	TRBJ2-3	TGTGCCAGCTCACCACCAGGGGCGGATACGCAGTATTTT	CASSPPGADTQYF
TRBD1	NA	TRBV18	TRBJ2-7	TGTGCCAGCTCGCGCATTCACAGGGGTCCCCCCTACGAGCAGTACTTC	CASSRIHRGPPYEQYF
NA	few	TRBV7-9	TRBJ1-1	TGTGCCAGCAGCTTAGTGGGACTGCACACTGAAGCTTTCTTT	CASSLVGLHTEAFF
NA	NA	TRBV2	TRBJ1-1	TGTGCCAGCAGTGACTGGCCCACTGAAGCTTTCTTT	CASSDWPTEAFF
NA	few	TRBV7-3	TRBJ1-2	TGTGCCAGCAGCGATACAGGATATGGCTACACCTTC	CASSDTGYGYTF
NA	NA	TRBV12-5	TRBJ2-1	TGTGCTAGTGGTTTAGGGGTGACTGTCACCTCCTACAATGAGCAGTTCTTC	CASGLGVTVTSYNEQFF
NA	medium-sized	TRBV24-1	TRBJ2-1	TGTGCCACCAGTGATTTATCTCCAGGTTCCTACAATGAGCAGTTCTTC	CATSDLSPGSYNEQFF
TRBD1	few	TRBV7-6	TRBJ1-4	TGTGCCAGCAGCGGACGGACAGGCGGTTCCCGCCAAAATGAAAAACTGTTTTTT	CASSGRTGGSRQNEKLFF
TRBD2	NA	TRBV7-3	TRBJ2-1	TGTGCCAGCAGCTTAACTCGACTAGCGGGAGTGGCCGGCGATGAGCAGTTCTTC	CASSLTRLAGVAGDEQFF
TRBD1	few	TRBV15	TRBJ1-3	TGTGCCACCAGCAGGGGAGGACAGGAGTGGGGAAACACCATATATTTT	CATSRGGQEWGNTIYF
NA	NA	TRBV7-8	TRBJ1-3	TGTGCCAGCCACGACGTAGTTGGCAGGGGTGTTGTAGGTGGAAACACCATATATTTT	CASHDVVGRGVVGGNTIYF
TRBD1	NA	TRBV7-9	TRBJ2-5	TGTGCCAGCAGCCTAACCGGGACAGGGTTGGTAGAGACCCAGTACTTC	CASSLTGTGLVETQYF
TRBD1	many	TRBV5-6	TRBJ1-6	TGTGCCAGCAGCCCTGGGACAGGGGGCCGACAAAATTCACCCCTCCACTTT	CASSPGTGGRQNSPLHF
NA	NA	TRBV19	TRBJ1-2	TGTGCCAGTAGTATAGATCTGGGACGGAACTATGGCTACACCTTC	CASSIDLGRNYGYTF
NA	NA	TRBV4-2	TRBJ2-7	TGTGCCAGCAGCCAGGATGAACATTACGAGCAGTACTTC	CASSQDEHYEQYF
NA	NA	TRBV9	TRBJ2-1	TGTGCCAGCAGTACCATAGCGGACCACAATGAGCAGTTCTTC	CASSTIADHNEQFF
NA	NA	TRBV24-1	TRBJ2-1	TGTGCCACCAGTGATTTGCGAGCGGCAGCCTACAATGAGCAGTTCTTC	CATSDLRAAAYNEQFF
NA	few	TRBV27	TRBJ1-4	TGTGCCAGCACGGGACATTCAACTAATGAAAAACTGTTTTTT	CASTGHSTNEKLFF
NA	NA	TRBV6-6	TRBJ1-1	TGTGCCAGCAGAATGAACACTGAAGCTTTCTTT	CASRMNTEAFF